This paragraph reports one TCR beta chain. The data belong to a study of T cell changes during pregnancy in multiple sclerosis. Germline V gene lookup returns CDR1 MNHEY and CDR2 SMNVEV (reference sequence). V was trimmed by 5 bases and J by 6 bases, leaving 17 bases between them. The length of the CDR3 is 14 residues. Data came from immunoSEQ multiplex PCR; TCRdb stores just in-frame clones and leaves some out. The sample yields fewer than 75,000 clones, 80% to 95% seen once. The sequence was obtained from a female donor with multiple sclerosis, enrolled in a pregnancy study. This rearrangement joins TRBV27 to TRBJ2-7; TRBD2 is a possible D gene (6 bases). The material was peripheral blood, obtained in the first trimester of pregnancy. This chain's CDR3 is CASSPWDSMREQYF. CDR3 DNA: TGTGCCAGCAGTCCCTGGGACTCCATGCGCGAGCAGTACTTC.